This passage covers 32 T cell receptor beta chains from one sample sequenced in a study of OX40 agonist ivuxolimab in advanced cancers. TCRdb's table, derived via immunoSEQ multiplex PCR, lists solely in-frame clones and lacks some. The table includes around 20,000 clones, about three quarters detected once. Sequenced here: CD4+ or CD8+ T cells sorted from blood, sampled in a trial of the OX40 agonist ivuxolimab. The receptors were gathered from an adult with an advanced solid tumor such as melanoma, head and neck, liver or kidney cancer.

The V and J genes are TRBV10-3 and TRBJ2-2, with D perhaps assigned TRBD1 or TRBD2 (5 bases each). The germline V and J ends were trimmed by 6 bases and 8 bases, with 19 bases remaining between them. Germline V gene sequence: CDR1 ENHRY, CDR2 SYGVKD. The CDR3 has 15 residues. Written as DNA, the CDR3 is TGTGCCATCAGCGGAAGGGGAGAAGGGTTTGGGGAGCTGTTTTTT. It codes for CAISGRGEGFGELFF.

The chain uses TRBV30 and TRBJ1-3; perhaps TRBD1 as D (6 bases). The length of the CDR3 is 17 residues. Germline values: CDR1 GTSNPN, CDR2 SVGIG (reference sequence). Trimming cost V 1 base and J 4 bases, with 20 bases left between them. The CDR3 reads CAWSATQGYNTGNTIYF. Written as DNA, the CDR3 is TGTGCCTGGAGTGCCACGCAGGGGTATAATACCGGAAACACCATATATTTT. Using reference TRBV30 and TRBJ1-3 for the parts outside the CDR3, the full variable domain is SQTIHQWPATLVQPVGSPLSLECTVEGTSNPNLYWYRQAAGRGLQLLFYSVGIGQISSEVPQNLSASRPQDRQFILSSKKLLLSDSGFYLCAWSATQGYNTGNTIYFGEGSWLTVV.

V and J are TRBV6-5 and TRBJ2-5, with D perhaps TRBD1 (6 bases). This CDR3 has 15 residues. With 0 bases removed from V and 2 bases from J, the gap between germline ends came to 10 bases. In germline, CDR1 is MNHEY, CDR2 SVGAGI. The CDR3 DNA reads as TGTGCCAGCAGTTACTCAGGGACACCTCAAGAGACCCAGTACTTC. Its protein product is CASSYSGTPQETQYF.

This clone was detected a few times. The chain recombines TRBV7-9 with TRBJ1-4, with 8 bases fitting TRBD1. The CDR3 contains 14 residues. Germline loops: CDR1 SEHNR, CDR2 FQNEAQ (reference sequence). After removal of 5 bases from V and 8 bases from J, the junction contained 7 bases not matched to a gene. The CDR3: CASSQTGVEEKLFF. In DNA, the CDR3 is TGTGCCAGCAGCCAGACAGGGGTTGAAGAAAAACTGTTTTTT.

V usage is TRBV7-6 and J usage is TRBJ2-5; 8 bases line up with TRBD2. Trimming took 7 bases from V and 3 from J; bases not matched to a gene: 7. This CDR3 region has 14 residues. Looked up from germline, CDR1 is SGHVS and CDR2 is FNYEAQ. CDR3 amino acids: CASNREGGKETQYF. The CDR3 DNA reads as TGTGCCAGCAACCGGGAGGGGGGGAAAGAGACCCAGTACTTC. Full variable domain (rest looked up from reference TRBV7-6 and TRBJ2-5): GAGVSQSPRYKVTKRGQDVALRCDPISGHVSLYWYRQALGQGPEFLTYFNYEAQQDKSGLPNDRFSAERPEGSISTLTIQRTEQRDSAMYRCASNREGGKETQYFGPGTRLLVL.

Points on this clone: Other DNA sequences in this specimen translate into the identical CDR3. The V gene is TRBV6-5, the J gene TRBJ2-1; D call uncertain. This CDR3 comprises 15 residues. In germline, CDR1 is MNHEY, CDR2 SVGAGI. The V end lost 3 bases, the J end lost 3 bases, and 12 bases lay between the germline ends. CDR3 region: CASSYSGENYNEQFF. The DNA of the CDR3 is TGTGCCAGCAGTTATAGTGGGGAAAACTACAATGAGCAGTTCTTC.

J is TRBJ2-7 and V is TRBV7-9; TRBD2 agrees at 11 bases. The CDR3 loop spans 16 amino acids. Per the germline V gene, CDR1 is SEHNR and CDR2 is FQNEAQ (reference sequence). V trimming: 4 bases; J trimming: 7 bases; junction bases outside the gene matches: 12. The CDR3: CASSSPTSGAPREQYF. The CDR3 DNA is TGTGCCAGCAGCTCCCCGACTAGCGGGGCTCCTCGGGAGCAGTACTTC. Supplemented by reference TRBV7-9 and TRBJ2-7, the full variable domain reads DTGVSQNPRHKITKRGQNVTFRCDPISEHNRLYWYRQTLGQGPEFLTYFQNEAQLEKSRLLSDRFSAERPKGSFSTLEIQRTEQGDSAMYLCASSSPTSGAPREQYFGPGTRLTVT.

This chain uses TRBV30 with TRBJ1-2, with D unclear. Trimming cost V 1 base and J 8 bases, with 11 bases left between them. The germline V gene encodes CDR1 GTSNPN and CDR2 SVGIG (reference sequence). This CDR3 comprises 12 residues. CDR3 amino acids: CAWSEGPGGYTF. DNA for the CDR3: TGTGCCTGGAGTGAGGGCCCAGGAGGCTACACCTTC. Looking up the rest from reference TRBV30 and TRBJ1-2 gives the full variable domain: SQTIHQWPATLVQPVGSPLSLECTVEGTSNPNLYWYRQAAGRGLQLLFYSVGIGQISSEVPQNLSASRPQDRQFILSSKKLLLSDSGFYLCAWSEGPGGYTFGSGTRLTVV.

V usage is TRBV5-1 and J usage is TRBJ2-1; no firm D call. V gave up 5 bases and J gave up 10 bases, with 10 bases separating them. The CDR3 runs to 11 residues. The germline gives CDR1 SGHRS, CDR2 YFSETQ. CDR3 sequence reads: CASRNDGEQFF. The CDR3 nucleotides are TGCGCCAGCAGGAATGACGGAGAGCAGTTCTTC.

About this clone itself: Different DNA sequences within this sample yield the same CDR3. This sequence joins TRBV2 and TRBJ2-7; the match to TRBD2 covers 12 bases. This CDR3 contains 14 residues. Looked up from germline, CDR1 is SNHLY and CDR2 is FYNNEI. With 6 bases clipped from V and 6 bases from J, the junction kept 6 bases outside the gene matches. The CDR3 bases are TGTGCCAGCAGCTCTAGCGGGAGGGCCATCGAGCAGTACTTC. This encodes CASSSSGRAIEQYF.

CDR3 in DNA: TGTGCCAGTAGTATAGGACTAGAGCGATCCTACGAGCAGTACTTC. Its protein product is CASSIGLERSYEQYF. The chain combines TRBV19 with TRBJ2-7; D perhaps matches TRBD2 (6 bases). V lost 1 base and J 1 base, leaving 11 bases between the germline ends. The CDR3 consists of 15 residues. Germline V gene sequence: CDR1 LNHDA, CDR2 SQIVND (reference sequence).

This clone was recorded only once. The V call is TRBV28, the J call TRBJ1-1; the D is unclear. V lost 2 bases, J lost 0 bases, and 7 bases lay in between. The germline CDR1 and CDR2 sequences are MDHEN and SYDVKM. The CDR3 has 14 amino acids. The CDR3 region is CASSLGRVNTEAFF. In DNA form, the CDR3 reads TGTGCCAGCAGTTTAGGAAGGGTGAACACTGAAGCTTTCTTT. The full variable domain, in which reference TRBV28 and TRBJ1-1 provide the parts outside the CDR3, is DVKVTQSSRYLVKRTGEKVFLECVQDMDHENMFWYRQDPGLGLRLIYFSYDVKMKEKGDIPEGYSVSREKKERFSLILESASTNQTSMYLCASSLGRVNTEAFFGQGTRLTVV.

This clone has a handful of counts. The rearrangement uses TRBV14 and TRBJ2-1, with a weak D call TRBD2 (6 bases). Trimming stripped 0 bases from V and 6 bases from J, with 6 bases between. This CDR3 contains 13 residues. In germline, CDR1 is SGHDN, CDR2 FVKESK. The CDR3 region is CASSQEGGNEQFF. The CDR3, as DNA: TGTGCCAGCAGCCAAGAGGGGGGCAATGAGCAGTTCTTC.

Remarks on this clone: The junction and the germline gene differ at one end; a read error may be behind it. J is TRBJ2-5 and V is TRBV7-7; D is ambiguous. Germline lookup yields CDR1 SSHAT and CDR2 FNYEAQ (reference sequence). The CDR3 length is 13 residues. CDR3 loop: CASSFLGQETQYF. In DNA, the CDR3 is TGTGCTAGCAGCTTTTTGGGACAAGAGACCCAGTACTTC. Combining the CDR3 with reference TRBV7-7 and TRBJ2-5 gives the whole variable domain GAGVSQSPRYKVTKRGQDVTLRCDPISSHATLYWYQQALGQGPEFLTYFNYEAQPDKSGLPSDRFSAERPEGSISTLTIQRTEQRDSAMYRCASSFLGQETQYFGPGTRLLVL.

The chain recombines TRBV5-4 with TRBJ2-1, with 15 nucleotides matching TRBD2. Germline assignment: CDR1 SGHNT and CDR2 YYREEE (reference sequence). V lost 4 bases to trimming and J lost 6 bases; unmatched junction nucleotides: 5. The CDR3 has 16 amino acids. CDR3 bases: TGTGCCAGCAGCCCCTGGGGACTAGCGGGAGGCAATGAGCAGTTCTTC. It codes for CASSPWGLAGGNEQFF.

The chain has TRBV7-2 and TRBJ2-3, with 12 bases fitting TRBD2. The CDR3 spans 16 residues. Germline V gene data show CDR1 as SGHTA and CDR2 as FQGNSA. J gave up 3 bases and V 7 bases, and 8 bases lay outside the gene matches. The CDR3 sequence is CASTIPTSGRTDTQYF. CDR3 nucleotide sequence: TGTGCCAGCACCATCCCTACTAGCGGGAGGACAGATACGCAGTATTTT.

The rearrangement uses TRBV5-5 and TRBJ1-1; possibly TRBD1 for D (5 bases). Germline V gene data show CDR1 as SGHKS and CDR2 as YYEKEE (reference sequence). CDR3 length: 12 residues. V dropped 0 bases and J dropped 7 bases, with 7 bases sitting between them. This CDR3 reads CASSLERGEAFF. CDR3 nucleotide sequence: TGTGCCAGCAGCTTGGAGAGGGGTGAAGCTTTCTTT.

This clone was recorded only once. The rearrangement links TRBV27 to TRBJ2-7; D is possibly TRBD2 (5 bases). Germline V CDR1 and CDR2: MNHEY, SMNVEV (reference sequence). V shed 5 bases and J shed 4 bases, with 12 bases lying between them. The CDR3 is 13 amino acids. The CDR3 coding sequence is TGTGCCAGCAGTGGACCGGGGTGGTACGAGCAGTACTTC. This translates into CASSGPGWYEQYF.

This chain links TRBV7-2 with TRBJ1-2, with 9 bases lining up with TRBD1. V shed 4 bases, J shed 2 bases, and the junction held 2 bases outside the gene matches. The length of the CDR3 is 14 residues. Germline V CDR1 and CDR2: SGHTA, FQGNSA. The CDR3 bases are TGTGCCAGCAGCTGGACAGGGGAGAACTATGGCTACACCTTC. Amino acids: CASSWTGENYGYTF.

The chain joins TRBV19 to TRBJ2-5; D is ambiguous. Per germline, CDR1 LNHDA and CDR2 SQIVND (reference sequence). The CDR3 sequence is 12 residues long. Trimming shortened V by 5 bases and J by 3 bases, and 7 bases separated the two germline ends. The CDR3 spells CASSDEEETQYF. Written as DNA, the CDR3 is TGTGCCAGTAGTGACGAGGAAGAGACCCAGTACTTC.

The CDR3 spells CASSFSGVFGQFF. CDR3 DNA sequence: TGTGCCAGCAGCTTCAGCGGGGTGTTTGGGCAGTTCTTC. V and J are TRBV7-3 and TRBJ2-1, with 7 positions matching TRBD2. Germline V gives CDR1 SGHTA, CDR2 FQGTGA. The CDR3 loop spans 13 amino acids. The J segment lost 12 bases and the V segment lost 3 bases, leaving 8 bases of the junction unmatched.

This clone has just one count. CDR3 in amino acids: CSVEPAGDSYEQYF. The CDR3 region has the DNA TGCAGCGTTGAACCAGCGGGTGACTCCTACGAGCAGTACTTC. The chain employs TRBV29-1 and TRBJ2-7; TRBD2 is a possible D gene (6 bases). The germline gives CDR1 SQVTM, CDR2 ANQGSEA. V was pared by 2 bases and J by 0 bases, with 11 bases between. The CDR3 runs to 14 residues.

The chain combines TRBV28 with TRBJ2-3, with 10 bases matching TRBD1. This CDR3 has 16 amino acids. The germline V gene has CDR1 MDHEN and CDR2 SYDVKM. After removal of 4 bases from V and 3 bases from J, the junction contained 7 bases not matched to a gene. The CDR3 sequence is CASSWEDRGPTDTQYF. CDR3 DNA: TGTGCCAGCAGTTGGGAAGACAGGGGGCCTACAGATACGCAGTATTTT.

The genes are TRBV11-2 and TRBJ2-2; TRBD2 is a possible D gene (5 bases). V was clipped by 3 bases and J by 7 bases, with 18 bases between them. CDR1 is SGHAT, CDR2 FQNNGV, per germline. This CDR3 has 16 residues. The CDR3 sequence is CASSFERGSAGGELFF. CDR3 sequence (DNA): TGTGCCAGCAGCTTTGAACGAGGGAGTGCCGGCGGGGAGCTGTTTTTT.

This clone was observed a handful of times. The chain carries TRBV28 and TRBJ2-5; 9 nucleotides align to TRBD1. The V and J ends lost 6 bases and 2 bases, in that order; junction bases with no gene match: 7. The germline V gene encodes CDR1 MDHEN and CDR2 SYDVKM. The CDR3 has 15 residues. The CDR3 reads CASRGQGGGQETQYF. CDR3 DNA sequence: TGTGCCAGCAGGGGACAGGGTGGGGGGCAAGAGACCCAGTACTTC.

The chain combines TRBV6-6 with TRBJ2-7; D is perhaps TRBD1 or TRBD2 (6 bases each). The length of the CDR3 is 15 residues. V shed 7 bases and J shed 2 bases, with 18 bases lying between them. From germline, CDR1 is MNHNY and CDR2 SVGAGI (reference sequence). The CDR3 here is CASTIEGGGAYEQYF. CDR3 in DNA: TGTGCCAGCACCATAGAGGGGGGAGGAGCCTACGAGCAGTACTTC.

The rearrangement uses TRBV27 and TRBJ2-5, with 10 bases lining up with TRBD1. Losses at the gene ends were 6 bases for V and 5 bases for J; bases not matched to a gene: 9. CDR1 and CDR2 (germline): MNHEY, SMNVEV (reference sequence). The CDR3 runs to 15 residues. The CDR3 spells CASSSTGGKEETQYF. The DNA for the CDR3 is TGTGCCAGCAGCTCGACAGGGGGCAAGGAGGAGACCCAGTACTTC.

This chain connects TRBV4-1 to TRBJ1-6; a weak D match, TRBD1 (5 bases). Germline-derived CDR1 and CDR2 are MGHRA and YSYEKL. V was pared by 5 bases and J by 9 bases, with 11 bases between. This CDR3 comprises 13 residues. The CDR3 bases are TGCGCCAGCAGCACCGGGACCGGTTCACCCCTCCACTTT. This translates into CASSTGTGSPLHF.

This chain links TRBV7-2 with TRBJ2-1; a weak D match, TRBD2 (6 bases). The CDR3 runs 15 residues. CDR1 and CDR2 (germline): SGHTA, FQGNSA. Trimming pared 1 base from V and 2 bases from J, leaving 9 bases between. The DNA for the CDR3 is TGTGCCAGCAGCTTAGGGACTACTGCCTACAATGAGCAGTTCTTC. It translates to CASSLGTTAYNEQFF. The entire variable domain, with the rest obtained from reference TRBV7-2 and TRBJ2-1, is as follows: GAGVSQSPSNKVTEKGKDVELRCDPISGHTALYWYRQSLGQGLEFLIYFQGNSAPDKSGLPSDRFSAERTGGSVSTLTIQRTQQEDSAVYLCASSLGTTAYNEQFFGPGTRLTVL.

This chain uses TRBV28 with TRBJ2-7; D might be TRBD1 (6 bases). The CDR3 totals 11 residues. The germline V gene has CDR1 MDHEN and CDR2 SYDVKM. Between the trimmed V and J ends, which lost 8 bases and 7 bases, there was a span of 12 bases. Here the CDR3 reads CASGQSEEQYF. In DNA form, the CDR3 reads TGTGCCAGCGGACAGTCTGAAGAGCAGTACTTC.

This sequence joins TRBV9 and TRBJ2-2; weak D call: TRBD1 (6 bases). Between the trimmed V and J ends, which lost 0 bases and 7 bases, there was a span of 7 bases. Germline CDR1 and CDR2: SGDLS and YYNGEE. The CDR3 consists of 13 residues. CDR3 sequence: CASSVAGVGELFF. The CDR3, as DNA: TGTGCCAGCAGCGTAGCAGGGGTCGGGGAGCTGTTTTTT.

This rearrangement joins TRBV9 to TRBJ2-7; 7 nucleotides agree with TRBD2. CDR3 size: 14 residues. Trimming cost V 1 base and J 7 bases; bases outside gene matches: 8. The germline V gene has CDR1 SGDLS and CDR2 YYNGEE. The CDR3 loop is CASSVWDYLGEQYF. Written as DNA, the CDR3 is TGTGCCAGCAGCGTATGGGACTATCTTGGAGAGCAGTACTTC.